These 2 T cell receptor beta chains were sequenced from one sample in a study of identical twins. TCRdb reprocessed the 5' RACE reads with MiXCR, giving one entry per CDR3 protein. The table shows 500,000 or so distinct CDR3 sequences, with around 14% occurring only once. These data were also reused for a study on yellow fever vaccine responses in identical twins.

The sample comprised CD4+ T cells sorted from blood. The receptors here all came from a woman aged 18-30 years in good health.

In this sample, this clonotype turned up a few times. The chain is built from TRBV12-3 or TRBV12-4 and TRBJ2-5; 8 nucleotides match TRBD1. The CDR3 is 15 residues long. V dropped 2 bases and J dropped 5; count of bases not matched to a gene: 7. CDR3 loop: CASSLRQGALETQYF. As DNA, the CDR3 is TGTGCCAGCAGTTTACGGCAGGGGGCTTTGGAGACCCAGTACTTC.

J is TRBJ1-4 and V is TRBV12-3 or TRBV12-4; tentative D call: TRBD1 (6 bases). The V end lost 6 bases, the J end lost 7 bases, and 18 bases lay between the germline ends. The CDR3 runs to 15 residues. The CDR3 spells CASSDRGGRFEKLFF. CDR3 nucleotides: TGTGCCAGCAGCGATAGGGGGGGCAGGTTTGAAAAACTGTTTTTT.